This TCR beta chain emerged from a study of tissue T cells after allogeneic stem cell transplantation. Overall study: Gastrointestinal graft-versus-host disease was present in all patients, each treated with several therapy lines. Study-level points and caveats: Only a limited share of tissue TCRs appeared in blood or spleen.

Points on this clone: Its matching antigen is unknown.

Germline CDR1 reads LNHNV; CDR2 reads YYDKDF (reference sequence). Germline trimming cut 3 bases from V and 6 bases from J; bases unmatched to any gene: 7. This CDR3 spans 15 amino acids. TCRbeta CDR3 was sequenced at survey depth with template counts. Assay used: immunoSEQ multiplex PCR; TCRdb lists only in-frame clones, some missing. The sample holds 35,000 to 50,000 clones, 80% to 95% seen once. This chain connects TRBV15 to TRBJ2-1, with 8 bases aligning to TRBD2. The receptor was derived from a woman aged 40-69 years who later had graft-versus-host disease after an allogeneic stem cell transplant. The source was blood, collected before transplantation. The CDR3 loop reads CATSRAGGGSNEQFF. DNA for the CDR3: TGTGCCACCAGCAGGGCGGGAGGCGGGTCCAATGAGCAGTTCTTC. The full variable domain, in which reference TRBV15 and TRBJ2-1 provide the parts outside the CDR3, is DAMVIQNPRYQVTQFGKPVTLSCSQTLNHNVMYWYQQKSSQAPKLLFHYYDKDFNNEADTPDNFQSRRPNTSFCFLDIRSPGLGDTAMYLCATSRAGGGSNEQFFGPGTRLTVL.